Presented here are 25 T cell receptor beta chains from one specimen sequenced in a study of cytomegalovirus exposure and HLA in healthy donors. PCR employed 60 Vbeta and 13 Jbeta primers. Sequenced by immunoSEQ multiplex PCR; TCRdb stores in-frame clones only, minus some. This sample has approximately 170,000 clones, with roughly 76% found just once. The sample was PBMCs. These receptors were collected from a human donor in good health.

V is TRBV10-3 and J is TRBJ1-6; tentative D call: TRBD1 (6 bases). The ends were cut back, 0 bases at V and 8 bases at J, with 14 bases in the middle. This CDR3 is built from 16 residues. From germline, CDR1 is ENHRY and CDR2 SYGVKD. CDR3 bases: TGTGCCATCAGTGAGTCGGGGTCAGGGGCTGATTCACCCCTCCACTTT. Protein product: CAISESGSGADSPLHF.

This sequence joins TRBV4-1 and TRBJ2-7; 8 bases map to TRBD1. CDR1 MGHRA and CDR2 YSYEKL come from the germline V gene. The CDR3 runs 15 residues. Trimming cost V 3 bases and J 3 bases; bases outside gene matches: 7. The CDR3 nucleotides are TGCGCCAGCAGCCACCCGACAGGGGCTGTCTACGAGCAGTACTTC. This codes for CASSHPTGAVYEQYF.

The CDR3, as DNA: TGCGCCAGCAGCTTGCCGGACCCTAGAGGGCTCGAGCAGTACTTC. It is translated as CASSLPDPRGLEQYF. This chain joins TRBV5-1 and TRBJ2-7; D might be TRBD2 (5 bases). V gave up 1 base and J gave up 6 bases, with 17 bases separating them. The CDR3 totals 15 residues. CDR1 is SGHRS, CDR2 YFSETQ, per germline.

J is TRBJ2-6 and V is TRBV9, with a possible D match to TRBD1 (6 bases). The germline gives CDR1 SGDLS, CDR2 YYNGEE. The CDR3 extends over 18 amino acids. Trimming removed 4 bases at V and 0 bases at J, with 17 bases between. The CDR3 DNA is TGTGCCAGCAGCTCGAGACCGGGACAAAACTCTGGGGCCAACGTCCTGACTTTC. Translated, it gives CASSSRPGQNSGANVLTF.

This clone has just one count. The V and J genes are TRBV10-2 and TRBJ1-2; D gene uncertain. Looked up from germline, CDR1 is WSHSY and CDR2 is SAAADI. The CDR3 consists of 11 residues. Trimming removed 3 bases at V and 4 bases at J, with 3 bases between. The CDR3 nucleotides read TGCGCCAGCAGTGACCTCTATGGCTACACCTTC. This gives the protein CASSDLYGYTF.

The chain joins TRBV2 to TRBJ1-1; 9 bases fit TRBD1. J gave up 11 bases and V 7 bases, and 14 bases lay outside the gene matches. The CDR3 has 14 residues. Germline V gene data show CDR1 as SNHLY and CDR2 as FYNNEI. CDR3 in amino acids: CASMRGQGLSGAFF. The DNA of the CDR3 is TGTGCCAGCATGAGGGGACAGGGTTTATCTGGGGCTTTCTTT.

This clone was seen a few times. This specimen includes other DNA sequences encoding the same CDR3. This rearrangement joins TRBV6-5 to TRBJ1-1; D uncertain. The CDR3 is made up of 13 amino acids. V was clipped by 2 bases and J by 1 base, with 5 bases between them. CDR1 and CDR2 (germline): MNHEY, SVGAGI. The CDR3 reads CASSYTGNTEAFF. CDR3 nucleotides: TGTGCCAGCAGTTACACGGGGAACACTGAAGCTTTCTTT.

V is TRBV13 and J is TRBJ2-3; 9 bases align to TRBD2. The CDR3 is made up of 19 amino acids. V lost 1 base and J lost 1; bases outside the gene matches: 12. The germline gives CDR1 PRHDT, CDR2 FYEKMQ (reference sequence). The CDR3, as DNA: TGTGCCAGCAGCTTAGTAGCCAGCGGGGGGCGAGAGGGCACAGATACGCAGTATTTT. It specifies CASSLVASGGREGTDTQYF.

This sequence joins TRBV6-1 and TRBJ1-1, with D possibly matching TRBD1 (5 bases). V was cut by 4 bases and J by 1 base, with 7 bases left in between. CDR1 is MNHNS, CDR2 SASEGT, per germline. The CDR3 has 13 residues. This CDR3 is CASSGTPNTEAFF. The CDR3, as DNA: TGTGCCAGCAGTGGGACACCGAACACTGAAGCTTTCTTT.

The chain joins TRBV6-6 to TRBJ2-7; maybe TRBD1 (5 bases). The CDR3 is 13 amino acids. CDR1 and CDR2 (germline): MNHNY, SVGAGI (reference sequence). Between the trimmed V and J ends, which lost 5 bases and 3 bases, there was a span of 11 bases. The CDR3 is CASSNLDSYEQYF. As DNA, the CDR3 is TGTGCCAGCAGTAACCTAGACAGCTACGAGCAGTACTTC.

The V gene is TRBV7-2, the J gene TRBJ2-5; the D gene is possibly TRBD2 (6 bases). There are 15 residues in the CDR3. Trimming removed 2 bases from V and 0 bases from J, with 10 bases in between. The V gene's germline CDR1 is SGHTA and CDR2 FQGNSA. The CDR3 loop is CASSLWPGDQETQYF. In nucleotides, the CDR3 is TGTGCCAGCAGCTTATGGCCGGGGGACCAAGAGACCCAGTACTTC.

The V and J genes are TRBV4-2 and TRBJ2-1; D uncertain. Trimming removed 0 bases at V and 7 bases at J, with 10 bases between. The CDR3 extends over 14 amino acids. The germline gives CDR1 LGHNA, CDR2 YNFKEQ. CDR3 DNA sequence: TGTGCCAGCAGCCAAGACACTGTGACAAATGAGCAGTTCTTC. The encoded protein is CASSQDTVTNEQFF.

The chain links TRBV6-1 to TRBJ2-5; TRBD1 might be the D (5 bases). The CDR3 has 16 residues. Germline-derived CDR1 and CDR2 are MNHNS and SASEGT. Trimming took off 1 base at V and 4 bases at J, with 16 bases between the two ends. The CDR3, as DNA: TGTGCCAGCAGTGAAGTACGTATCATAAGGGGAGAGACCCAGTACTTC. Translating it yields CASSEVRIIRGETQYF.

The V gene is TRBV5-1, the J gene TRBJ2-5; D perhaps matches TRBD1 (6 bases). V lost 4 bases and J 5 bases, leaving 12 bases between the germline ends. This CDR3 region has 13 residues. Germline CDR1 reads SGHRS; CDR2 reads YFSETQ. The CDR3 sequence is CASSLTGIETQYF. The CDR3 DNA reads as TGCGCCAGCAGCCTCACAGGGATCGAGACCCAGTACTTC.

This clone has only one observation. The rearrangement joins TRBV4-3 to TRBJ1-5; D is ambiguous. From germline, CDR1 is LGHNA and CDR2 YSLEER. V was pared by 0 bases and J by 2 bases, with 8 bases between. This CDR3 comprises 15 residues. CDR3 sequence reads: CASSQDRERNQPQHF. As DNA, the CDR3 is TGCGCCAGCAGCCAAGATCGAGAACGCAATCAGCCCCAGCATTTT.

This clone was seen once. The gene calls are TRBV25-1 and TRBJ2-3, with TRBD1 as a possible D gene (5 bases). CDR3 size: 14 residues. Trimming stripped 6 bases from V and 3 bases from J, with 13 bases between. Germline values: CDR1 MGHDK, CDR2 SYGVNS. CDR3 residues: CASSARQPTDTQYF. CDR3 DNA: TGTGCCAGCAGCGCTCGACAGCCTACAGATACGCAGTATTTT.

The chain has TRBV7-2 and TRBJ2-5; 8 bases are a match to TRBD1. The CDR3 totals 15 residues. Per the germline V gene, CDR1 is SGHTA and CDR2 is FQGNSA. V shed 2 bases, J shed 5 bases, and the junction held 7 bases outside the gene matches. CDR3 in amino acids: CASSLFAGGQETQYF. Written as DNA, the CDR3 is TGTGCCAGCAGCTTATTCGCAGGGGGCCAGGAGACCCAGTACTTC. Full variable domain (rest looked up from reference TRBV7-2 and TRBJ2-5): GAGVSQSPSNKVTEKGKDVELRCDPISGHTALYWYRQSLGQGLEFLIYFQGNSAPDKSGLPSDRFSAERTGGSVSTLTIQRTQQEDSAVYLCASSLFAGGQETQYFGPGTRLLVL.

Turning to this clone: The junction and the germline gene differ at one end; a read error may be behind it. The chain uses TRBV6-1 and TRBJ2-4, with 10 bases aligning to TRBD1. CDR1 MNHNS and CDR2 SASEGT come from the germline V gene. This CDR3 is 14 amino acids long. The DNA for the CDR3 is TGTGCCAGCAGTGAATCTGGCGAGGCGGGACAGGGGAACTTC. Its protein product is CASSESGEAGQGNF.

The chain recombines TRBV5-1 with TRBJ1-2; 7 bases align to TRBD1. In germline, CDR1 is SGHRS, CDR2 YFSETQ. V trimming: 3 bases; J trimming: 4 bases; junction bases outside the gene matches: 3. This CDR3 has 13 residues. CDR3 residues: CASSSTGIYGYTF. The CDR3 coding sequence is TGCGCCAGCAGCTCGACAGGGATCTATGGCTACACCTTC.

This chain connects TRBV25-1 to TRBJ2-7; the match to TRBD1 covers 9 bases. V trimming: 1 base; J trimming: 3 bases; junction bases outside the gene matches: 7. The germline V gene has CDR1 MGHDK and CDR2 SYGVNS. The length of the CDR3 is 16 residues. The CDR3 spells CASSESGTGRVYEQYF. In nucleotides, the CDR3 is TGTGCCAGCAGTGAATCAGGGACAGGGAGGGTCTACGAGCAGTACTTC.

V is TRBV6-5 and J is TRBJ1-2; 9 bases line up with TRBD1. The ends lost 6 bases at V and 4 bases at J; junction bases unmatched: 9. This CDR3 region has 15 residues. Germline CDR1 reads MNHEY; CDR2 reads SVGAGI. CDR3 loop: CASSDRPGQGYGYTF. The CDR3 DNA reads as TGTGCCAGCAGCGATAGACCGGGACAGGGCTATGGCTACACCTTC.

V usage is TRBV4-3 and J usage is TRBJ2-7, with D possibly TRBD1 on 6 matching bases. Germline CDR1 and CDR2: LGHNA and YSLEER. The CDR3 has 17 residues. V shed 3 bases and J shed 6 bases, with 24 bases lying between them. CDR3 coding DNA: TGCGCCAGCAGCCAGGACATCTACAGGGTAGGGGACCGCGAGCAGTACTTC. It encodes CASSQDIYRVGDREQYF.

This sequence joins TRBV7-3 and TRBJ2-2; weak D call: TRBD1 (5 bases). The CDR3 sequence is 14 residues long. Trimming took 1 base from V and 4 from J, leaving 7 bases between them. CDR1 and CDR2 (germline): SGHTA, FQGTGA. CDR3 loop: CASSLNRPTGELFF. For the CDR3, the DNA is TGTGCCAGCAGCTTAAACAGGCCCACCGGGGAGCTGTTTTTT.

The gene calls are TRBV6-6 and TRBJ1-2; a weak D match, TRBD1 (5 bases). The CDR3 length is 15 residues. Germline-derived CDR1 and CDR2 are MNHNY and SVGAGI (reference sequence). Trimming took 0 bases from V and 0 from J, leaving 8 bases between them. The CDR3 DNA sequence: TGTGCCAGCAGTTACTCTCAGGGCTCTAACTATGGCTACACCTTC. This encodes CASSYSQGSNYGYTF.

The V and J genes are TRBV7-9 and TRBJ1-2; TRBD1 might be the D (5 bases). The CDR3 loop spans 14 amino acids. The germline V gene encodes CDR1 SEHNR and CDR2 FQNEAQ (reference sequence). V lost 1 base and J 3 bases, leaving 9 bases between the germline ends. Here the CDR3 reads CASSLGGSYYGYTF. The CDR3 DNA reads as TGTGCCAGCAGCTTAGGGGGCAGTTACTATGGCTACACCTTC.